Listed here are 7 T cell receptor beta chains from one sample, sequenced in a study of blood T cell repertoires in COVID-19. Assay used: immunoSEQ multiplex PCR; TCRdb lists only in-frame clones, some missing. Among about 81,000 clones listed, 91% were seen once. The sequencing sample was made of peripheral blood. The receptor set was obtained from a woman between 50 and 59 years old in a cohort sampled during active COVID-19.

The chain is built from TRBV27 and TRBJ2-1, with D unresolved. Germline lookup yields CDR1 MNHEY and CDR2 SMNVEV (reference sequence). The CDR3 loop spans 11 amino acids. The V and J ends lost 8 bases and 4 bases respectively, with 6 bases between them. DNA of the CDR3: TGTGCCAGCGGCTTTTACAATGAGCAGTTCTTC. Protein: CASGFYNEQFF.

This chain joins TRBV28 and TRBJ2-5; maybe TRBD2 (6 bases). This CDR3 comprises 16 residues. V lost 5 bases, J lost 5 bases, and 21 bases lay in between. Per the germline V gene, CDR1 is MDHEN and CDR2 is SYDVKM. Here the CDR3 reads CASSPGGGRPGETQYF. In nucleotides, the CDR3 is TGTGCCAGCAGTCCCGGGGGAGGAAGACCTGGGGAGACCCAGTACTTC.

DNA for the CDR3: TGTGCCAGCATCCGACTAGCGGGTTCATCCTACAATGAGCAGTTCTTC. Translation: CASIRLAGSSYNEQFF. The chain links TRBV7-9 to TRBJ2-1; TRBD2 aligns across 10 bases. This CDR3 has 16 amino acids. CDR1 and CDR2 (germline): SEHNR, FQNEAQ (reference sequence). J was trimmed by 1 base and V by 7 bases; bases with no gene match: 7.

V is TRBV6-5 and J is TRBJ2-1; 7 nucleotides align to TRBD2. Germline CDR1 and CDR2: MNHEY and SVGAGI. This CDR3 has 15 residues. The V and J ends lost 6 bases and 6 bases, in that order; junction bases with no gene match: 11. DNA for the CDR3: TGTGCCAGCAGCCCCCGCGCGGGAGTGGGCAATGAGCAGTTCTTC. Residues: CASSPRAGVGNEQFF.

This chain joins TRBV3-1 (or the pseudogene TRBV3-2) and TRBJ2-2; the match to TRBD2 covers 7 bases. The CDR3 runs to 16 residues. The V and J ends lost 2 bases and 8 bases, in that order; junction bases with no gene match: 11. The germline V gene has CDR1 LGHDT and CDR2 YNNKEL (reference sequence). This CDR3 reads CASSQRGSGSGGELFF. The CDR3 DNA is TGTGCCAGCAGCCAACGCGGGAGCGGATCTGGGGGGGAGCTGTTTTTT.

The chain combines TRBV6-5 with TRBJ2-3, with D unclear. The CDR3 totals 14 residues. Trimming removed 6 bases at V and 5 bases at J, with 15 bases between. The germline CDR1 and CDR2 sequences are MNHEY and SVGAGI. CDR3 in DNA: TGTGCCAGCAGCGGCTTAGGATCGGGAGATACGCAGTATTTT. It translates to CASSGLGSGDTQYF.

This chain joins TRBV27 and TRBJ2-1; TRBD2 matches 11 bases. Germline loops: CDR1 MNHEY, CDR2 SMNVEV (reference sequence). The V gene end was trimmed by 5 bases and the J gene end by 6 bases; junction bases not matched to a gene: 12. CDR3 length: 17 amino acids. The CDR3 bases are TGTGCCAGCAGTCCTCTCCGACTAGCGGGACGCGGCAATGAGCAGTTCTTC. Protein product: CASSPLRLAGRGNEQFF.